These T cell receptor beta chains were read from a single sample in a study of blood T cells in healthy people across ages. Each CDR3 protein gets one entry after TCRdb re-called the 5' RACE reads with MiXCR. This table has 1.5 million to 2 million distinct CDR3 sequences, about 49% appearing once. Specimen: blood. The receptors stem from a woman between 40 and 50 years old in good health. Each CDR3 is given with its conserved first and last residue. The D gene is left open where the match is weak. Size is stated for part of the rows, as once, few or many counts, or as a class when the clone is expanded.

>TRBD1|NA|15|TRBJ2-4|TRBV7-2
CASSLDRTGGREQYF
TGTGCCAGCAGCTTAGATAGGACAGGGGGCAGGGAGCAGTACTTC
>NA|few|13|TRBJ1-2|TRBV6-1
CASLNLGDYGYTF
TGTGCCAGCCTCAATTTAGGGGACTATGGCTACACCTTC
>TRBD1|NA|14|TRBJ1-2|TRBV7-9
CASSLAGQDYGYIF
TGTGCCAGCAGCTTAGCAGGACAGGACTATGGCTACATCTTC
>TRBD1|NA|18|TRBJ2-1|TRBV27
CASSLAGGRVFSYNEQFF
TGTGCCAGCAGTTTAGCAGGGGGCCGTGTCTTCTCCTACAATGAGCAGTTCTTC
>TRBD2|NA|15|TRBJ2-1|TRBV6-2/TRBV6-3
CASRPIAGGDNEQFF
TGTGCCAGCAGACCTATAGCGGGGGGGGACAATGAGCAGTTCTTC
>NA|NA|16|TRBJ2-6|TRBV4-3
CASSQDLGAGANVLTF
TGCGCCAGCAGCCAAGATCTGGGAGCTGGGGCCAACGTCCTGACTTTC
>NA|few|10|TRBJ2-3|TRBV6-2/TRBV6-3
CATQRDTQYF
TGTGCCACCCAACGGGATACGCAGTATTTT
>NA|few|14|TRBJ2-5|TRBV20-1
CSARVSVSQETQYF
TGCAGTGCCCGAGTTAGTGTCAGCCAAGAGACCCAGTACTTC
>TRBD1|NA|15|TRBJ1-2|TRBV15
CATSREQATGVGYTF
TGTGCCACCAGCAGGGAGCAGGCGACAGGGGTCGGCTACACCTTC
>NA|few|13|TRBJ2-5|TRBV28
CASSFMAAETQYF
TGTGCCAGCAGTTTCATGGCGGCAGAGACCCAGTACTTC
>NA|few|18|TRBJ2-5|TRBV28
CASSPKAWGWGVQETQYF
TGTGCCAGCAGCCCAAAAGCTTGGGGATGGGGGGTCCAAGAGACCCAGTACTTC
>NA|NA|14|TRBJ1-6|TRBV20-1
CSAREEQGNSPLHF
TGCAGTGCTAGAGAGGAACAGGGAAATTCACCCCTCCACTTT
>TRBD1|few|14|TRBJ1-2|TRBV7-9
CASSWDSRDYGYTF
TGTGCCAGCAGCTGGGACAGTAGGGACTATGGCTACACCTTC
>TRBD2|NA|16|TRBJ2-1|TRBV5-6
CASSLSGGIPYNEQFF
TGTGCCAGCAGCTTGAGCGGGGGGATACCTTACAATGAGCAGTTCTTC
>TRBD1|NA|15|TRBJ2-1|TRBV9
CASSVGDRGWDEQFF
TGTGCCAGCAGCGTGGGGGACAGGGGTTGGGATGAGCAGTTCTTC
>NA|NA|16|TRBJ1-4|TRBV6-5
CASSYSMGAKDEKLFF
TGTGCCAGCAGTTACTCGATGGGAGCGAAGGATGAAAAACTGTTTTTT
>NA|NA|16|TRBJ2-3|TRBV12-3/TRBV12-4
CASSLWVARGTDTQYF
TGTGCCAGCAGTTTATGGGTGGCCAGGGGAACAGATACGCAGTATTTT
>NA|few|14|TRBJ2-5|TRBV7-2
CASSLEAAQETQYF
TGTGCCAGCAGCTTAGAGGCTGCGCAAGAGACCCAGTACTTC
>NA|few|17|TRBJ2-3|TRBV25-1
CASSEAHAGVNTDTQYF
TGTGCCAGCAGTGAAGCCCACGCAGGGGTTAACACAGATACGCAGTATTTT
>NA|few|14|TRBJ1-2|TRBV4-1
CASSQARGVLGYTF
TGCGCCAGCAGCCAAGCCCGTGGGGTTCTTGGCTACACCTTC
>NA|NA|13|TRBJ1-1|TRBV7-2
CASSPRAGGEAFF
TGTGCCAGCAGCCCCCGGGCGGGCGGTGAAGCTTTCTTT
>NA|NA|15|TRBJ1-5|TRBV6-5
CASSPQGTGNQPQHF
TGTGCCAGTAGTCCTCAGGGAACGGGCAATCAGCCCCAGCATTTT
>NA|NA|16|TRBJ2-7|TRBV4-1
CASSQPGTTGSYEQYF
TGCGCCAGCAGCCAACCCGGGACCACAGGCTCCTACGAGCAGTACTTC
>NA|few|13|TRBJ2-3|TRBV29-1
CSAAGLYTDTQYF
TGCAGCGCTGCGGGACTTTACACAGATACGCAGTATTTT
>NA|few|15|TRBJ2-5|TRBV4-3
CASSQVALALETQYF
TGCGCCAGCAGCCAAGTGGCTCTAGCACTCGAGACCCAGTACTTC
>TRBD1|NA|17|TRBJ1-2|TRBV12-3/TRBV12-4
CASSLGGRRGQGDGYTF
TGTGCCAGCAGTTTAGGAGGTCGTCGGGGACAGGGGGACGGCTACACCTTC
>NA|few|13|TRBJ1-2|TRBV28
CGHGGASNYGYTF
TGTGGCCATGGAGGGGCATCTAACTATGGCTACACCTTC
>TRBD1|few|15|TRBJ2-5|TRBV27
CASSPIRGRQETQYF
TGTGCCAGCAGTCCGATCAGGGGGCGCCAAGAGACCCAGTACTTC
>NA|few|10|TRBJ2-1|TRBV20-1
CSPFRIEQFF
TGCAGTCCCTTCCGCATTGAGCAGTTCTTC
>TRBD2|few|19|TRBJ2-1|TRBV6-1
CASSERGGGGKSSYNEQFF
TGTGCCAGCAGCGAGAGGGGAGGCGGGGGAAAAAGCTCCTACAATGAGCAGTTCTTC
>NA|NA|13|TRBJ2-7|TRBV5-1
CANEGREPYEQYF
TGCGCCAACGAGGGACGGGAGCCCTACGAGCAGTACTTC
>TRBD2|NA|16|TRBJ2-3|TRBV6-2/TRBV6-3
CASKSPLIAGADTQYF
TGTGCCAGCAAGTCCCCTCTGATCGCGGGGGCAGATACGCAGTATTTT
>NA|NA|16|TRBJ2-2|TRBV12-3/TRBV12-4
CASSFGGLKDTGELFF
TGTGCCAGCAGTTTCGGGGGGCTTAAGGACACCGGGGAGCTGTTTTTT
>NA|few|13|TRBJ2-4|TRBV3-1
CASSQDPPAIQYF
TGTGCCAGCAGCCAGGACCCTCCGGCCATTCAGTACTTC
>TRBD1|NA|17|TRBJ2-5|TRBV4-3
CASSQGLQGALGLTQYF
TGCGCCAGCAGCCAAGGTCTACAGGGGGCTTTGGGATTGACCCAGTACTTC
>TRBD2|NA|18|TRBJ2-1|TRBV7-2
CASSRARFSSGGNNEQFF
TGTGCCAGCAGCAGGGCTCGGTTTAGTAGCGGGGGAAACAATGAGCAGTTCTTC
>NA|few|15|TRBJ2-5|TRBV7-9
CASSLEDRPQKTQYF
TGTGCCAGCAGCTTAGAAGATCGGCCCCAGAAGACCCAGTACTTC
>TRBD1|NA|15|TRBJ1-1|TRBV5-1
CASSQGQGVSTEAFF
TGCGCCAGCAGCCAAGGACAGGGCGTGAGCACTGAAGCTTTCTTT
>TRBD1|NA|18|TRBJ2-6|TRBV7-3
CASSFTGTASSGANVLTF
TGTGCCAGCAGCTTTACCGGGACAGCGAGCTCTGGGGCCAACGTCCTGACTTTC
>TRBD1|NA|13|TRBJ1-5|TRBV20-1
CSTPGQGYQPQHF
TGCAGCACCCCGGGACAGGGGTACCAGCCCCAGCATTTT
>NA|few|14|TRBJ2-1|TRBV4-3
CASSPHRTYNEQFF
TGCGCCAGCAGCCCCCATCGAACCTACAATGAGCAGTTCTTC
>TRBD1|NA|14|TRBJ2-3|TRBV10-3
CATDRGASTDTQYF
TGTGCCACCGACAGGGGCGCTAGCACAGATACGCAGTATTTT
>TRBD1|NA|14|TRBJ2-3|TRBV29-1
CSVAGTGETDTQYF
TGCAGCGTAGCCGGGACAGGGGAAACAGATACGCAGTATTTT
>NA|NA|18|TRBJ2-5|TRBV2
CASRGQDRGLLYQETQYF
TGTGCCAGCAGGGGCCAGGATCGGGGCCTCTTGTACCAAGAGACCCAGTACTTC
>TRBD1|few|17|TRBJ2-1|TRBV9
CASSVQTGTGSYNEQFF
TGTGCCAGCAGCGTACAAACCGGGACAGGGTCCTACAATGAGCAGTTCTTC
>NA|NA|13|TRBJ2-7|TRBV20-1
CSARAPGLYEQYF
TGCAGTGCTAGAGCGCCGGGGCTCTACGAGCAGTACTTC
>NA|NA|12|TRBJ2-1|TRBV7-2
CASSIRYNEQFF
TGTGCCAGCAGCATAAGATACAATGAGCAGTTCTTC
>TRBD2|NA|15|TRBJ2-1|TRBV7-2
CATELLAGGHREQFF
TGTGCCACCGAGCTACTAGCGGGGGGGCATAGAGAGCAGTTCTTC
>NA|once|15|TRBJ2-7|TRBV6-1
CASTPGQLISYEQYF
TGTGCCAGCACCCCGGGGCAGTTAATCTCCTACGAGCAGTACTTC
>TRBD1|NA|16|TRBJ2-5|TRBV4-2
CASSQDVGTGLLGPYF
TGTGCCAGCAGCCAAGATGTGGGGACAGGGTTGTTGGGTCCGTACTTC
>NA|NA|13|TRBJ1-2|TRBV25-1
CASSVTGEDGYTF
TGTGCCAGCAGTGTGACAGGAGAAGATGGCTACACCTTC
>NA|NA|13|TRBJ1-2|TRBV9
CASSVGPGYGYTF
TGTGCCAGCAGCGTAGGCCCGGGCTATGGCTACACCTTC
>NA|NA|16|TRBJ2-6|TRBV5-4
CASSPQGHTGANVLTF
TGTGCCAGCAGTCCACAGGGTCACACTGGGGCCAACGTCCTGACTTTC
>NA|few|16|TRBJ2-6|TRBV4-2
CASSPGHVSGANVLTF
TGTGCCAGCAGCCCGGGACATGTCTCTGGGGCCAACGTCCTGACTTTC
>TRBD1|NA|14|TRBJ1-2|TRBV6-5
CTSSFEQGARGYTF
TGTACCAGCAGTTTTGAACAGGGGGCGAGAGGCTACACCTTC
>NA|few|13|TRBJ1-2|TRBV10-3
CAISEDGNYGYTF
TGTGCCATCAGTGAGGACGGGAACTATGGCTACACCTTC
>NA|NA|16|TRBJ1-2|TRBV12-3/TRBV12-4
CASSLAPRQVYYGYTF
TGTGCCAGCAGTTTAGCCCCGCGACAGGTCTACTATGGCTACACCTTC
>NA|NA|16|TRBJ2-3|TRBV6-5
CASSRWTGPSTDTQYF
TGTGCCAGCAGTAGATGGACGGGCCCTAGCACAGATACGCAGTATTTT
>NA|NA|12|TRBJ2-1|TRBV28
CASSIPRGGQFF
TGTGCCAGCAGCATACCGCGGGGCGGGCAGTTCTTC
>NA|NA|15|TRBJ1-2|TRBV24-1
CATSDLGTSEDGYTF
TGTGCCACCAGTGATTTGGGGACATCGGAAGACGGCTACACCTTC